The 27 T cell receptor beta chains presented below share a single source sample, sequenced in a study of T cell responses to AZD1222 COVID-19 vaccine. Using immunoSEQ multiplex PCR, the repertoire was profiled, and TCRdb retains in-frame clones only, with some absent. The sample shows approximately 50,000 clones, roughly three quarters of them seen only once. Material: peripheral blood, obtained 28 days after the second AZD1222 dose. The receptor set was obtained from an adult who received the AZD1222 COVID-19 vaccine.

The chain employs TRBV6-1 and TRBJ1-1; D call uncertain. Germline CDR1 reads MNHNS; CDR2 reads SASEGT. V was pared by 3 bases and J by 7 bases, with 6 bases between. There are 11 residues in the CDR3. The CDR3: CASSDLSEAFF. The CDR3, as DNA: TGTGCCAGCAGTGATCTCAGTGAAGCTTTCTTT.

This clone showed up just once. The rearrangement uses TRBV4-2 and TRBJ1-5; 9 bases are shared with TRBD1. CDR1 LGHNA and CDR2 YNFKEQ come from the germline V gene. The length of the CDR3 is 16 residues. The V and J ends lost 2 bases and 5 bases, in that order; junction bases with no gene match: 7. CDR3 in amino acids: CASSQQTGGNDQPQHF. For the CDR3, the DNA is TGTGCCAGCAGCCAACAGACAGGGGGAAACGATCAGCCCCAGCATTTT.

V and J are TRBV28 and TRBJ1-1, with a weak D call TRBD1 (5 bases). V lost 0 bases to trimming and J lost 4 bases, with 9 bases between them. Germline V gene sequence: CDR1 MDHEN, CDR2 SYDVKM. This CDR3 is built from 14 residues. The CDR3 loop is CASSLWGQGTEAFF. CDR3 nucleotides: TGTGCCAGCAGTTTATGGGGGCAGGGCACTGAAGCTTTCTTT.

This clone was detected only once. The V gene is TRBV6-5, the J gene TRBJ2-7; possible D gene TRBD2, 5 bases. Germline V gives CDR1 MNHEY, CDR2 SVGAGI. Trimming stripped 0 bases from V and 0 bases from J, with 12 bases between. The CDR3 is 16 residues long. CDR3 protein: CASSYSSVGSSYEQYF. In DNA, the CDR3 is TGTGCCAGCAGTTACTCATCGGTAGGGAGCTCCTACGAGCAGTACTTC.

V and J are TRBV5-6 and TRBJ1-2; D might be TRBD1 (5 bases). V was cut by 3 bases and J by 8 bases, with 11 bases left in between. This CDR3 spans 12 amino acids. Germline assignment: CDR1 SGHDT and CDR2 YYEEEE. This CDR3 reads CASSYAGLGYTF. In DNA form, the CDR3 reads TGTGCCAGCAGCTACGCAGGGTTAGGCTACACCTTC.

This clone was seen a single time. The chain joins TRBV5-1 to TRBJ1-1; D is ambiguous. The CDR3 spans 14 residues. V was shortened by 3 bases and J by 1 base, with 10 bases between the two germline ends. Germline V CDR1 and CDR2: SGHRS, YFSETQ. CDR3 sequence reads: CASSSTPGNTEAFF. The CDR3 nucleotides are TGCGCCAGCAGCTCAACTCCAGGGAACACTGAAGCTTTCTTT. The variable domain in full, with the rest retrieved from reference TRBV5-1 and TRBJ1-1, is KAGVTQTPRYLIKTRGQQVTLSCSPISGHRSVSWYQQTPGQGLQFLFEYFSETQRNKGNFPGRFSGRQFSNSRSEMNVSTLELGDSALYLCASSSTPGNTEAFFGQGTRLTVV.

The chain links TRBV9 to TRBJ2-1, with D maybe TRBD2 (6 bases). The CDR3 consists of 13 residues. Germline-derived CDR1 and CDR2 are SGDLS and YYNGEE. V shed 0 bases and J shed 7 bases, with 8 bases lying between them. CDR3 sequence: CASSVGLANEQFF. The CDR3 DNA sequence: TGTGCCAGCAGCGTAGGCCTAGCGAATGAGCAGTTCTTC.

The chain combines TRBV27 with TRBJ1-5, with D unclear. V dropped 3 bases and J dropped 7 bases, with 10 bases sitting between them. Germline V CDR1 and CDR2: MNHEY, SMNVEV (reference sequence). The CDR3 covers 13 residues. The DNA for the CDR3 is TGTGCCAGCAGTTTGAGGGTGAGCCAGCCCCAGCATTTT. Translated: CASSLRVSQPQHF.

The CDR3: CASSLGHHTYEQYF. CDR3 coding DNA: TGTGCCAGCAGCTTAGGACACCACACCTACGAGCAGTACTTC. The chain uses TRBV11-3 and TRBJ2-7; D unresolved. This CDR3 region has 14 residues. Germline V CDR1 and CDR2: SGHNT, YENEEA. Trimming stripped 1 base from V and 2 bases from J, with 9 bases between.

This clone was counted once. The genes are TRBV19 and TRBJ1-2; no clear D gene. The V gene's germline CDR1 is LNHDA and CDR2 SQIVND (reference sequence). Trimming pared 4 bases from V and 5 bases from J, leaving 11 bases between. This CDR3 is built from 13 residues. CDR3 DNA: TGTGCCAGTAGTACACCTTTTTGGTATGGCTACACCTTC. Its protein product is CASSTPFWYGYTF.

This CDR3 reads CASSPPGQGVYNEQFF. The DNA of the CDR3 is TGTGCCAGCTCACCACCGGGACAGGGGGTCTACAATGAGCAGTTCTTC. The V call is TRBV18, the J call TRBJ2-1; 11 bases are shared with TRBD1. The CDR3 loop spans 16 amino acids. Trimming at V came to 0 bases and at J to 3 bases, leaving 1 base not matched to a gene. Germline CDR1 reads KGHSH; CDR2 reads LQKENI.

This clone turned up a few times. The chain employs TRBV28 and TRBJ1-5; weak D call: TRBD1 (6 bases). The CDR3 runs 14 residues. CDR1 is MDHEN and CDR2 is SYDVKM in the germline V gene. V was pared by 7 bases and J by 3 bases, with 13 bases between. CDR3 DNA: TGTGCCAGCATCACTGGGGGCTTCAATCAGCCCCAGCATTTT. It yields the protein CASITGGFNQPQHF.

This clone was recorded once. CDR3: CASSFKLGGPYEQYF. The CDR3 DNA is TGTGCCAGCAGTTTTAAACTTGGGGGCCCCTACGAGCAGTACTTC. The chain combines TRBV27 with TRBJ2-7, with D tentatively TRBD1 (6 bases). V gave up 3 bases and J gave up 2 bases, with 14 bases separating them. This CDR3 is built from 15 residues. CDR1 and CDR2 from the germline V gene are MNHEY and SMNVEV (reference sequence).

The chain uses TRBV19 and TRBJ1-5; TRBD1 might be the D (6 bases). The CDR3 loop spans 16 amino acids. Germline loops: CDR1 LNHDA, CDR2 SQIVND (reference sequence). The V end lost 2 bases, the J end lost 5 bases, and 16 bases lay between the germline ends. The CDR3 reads CASSIKRGHTDQPQHF. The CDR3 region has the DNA TGTGCCAGTAGTATAAAAAGGGGACACACGGATCAGCCCCAGCATTTT.

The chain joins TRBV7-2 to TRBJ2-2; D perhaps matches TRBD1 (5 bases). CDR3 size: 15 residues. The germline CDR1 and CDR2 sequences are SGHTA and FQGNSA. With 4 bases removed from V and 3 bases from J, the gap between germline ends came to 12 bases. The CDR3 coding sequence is TGTGCCAGCAGCTCGCCCTTCAGGGACACCGGGGAGCTGTTTTTT. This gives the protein CASSSPFRDTGELFF.

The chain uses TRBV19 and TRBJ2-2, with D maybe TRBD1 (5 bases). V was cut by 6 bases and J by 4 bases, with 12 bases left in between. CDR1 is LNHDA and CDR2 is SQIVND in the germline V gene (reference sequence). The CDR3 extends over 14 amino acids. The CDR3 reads CASRIRGRTGELFF. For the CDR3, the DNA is TGTGCCAGTAGAATAAGGGGTCGCACCGGGGAGCTGTTTTTT.

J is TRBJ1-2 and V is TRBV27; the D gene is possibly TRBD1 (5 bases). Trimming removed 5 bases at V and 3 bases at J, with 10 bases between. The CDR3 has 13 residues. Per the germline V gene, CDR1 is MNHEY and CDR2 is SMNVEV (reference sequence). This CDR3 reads CASSIDRHYGYTF. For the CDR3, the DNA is TGTGCCAGCAGTATCGACAGACACTATGGCTACACCTTC.

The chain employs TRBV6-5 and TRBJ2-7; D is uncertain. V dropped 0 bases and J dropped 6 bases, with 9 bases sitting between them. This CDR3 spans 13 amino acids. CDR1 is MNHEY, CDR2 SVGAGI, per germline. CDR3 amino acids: CASSYSGLTEQYF. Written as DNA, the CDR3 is TGTGCCAGCAGTTACTCCGGGCTCACCGAGCAGTACTTC.

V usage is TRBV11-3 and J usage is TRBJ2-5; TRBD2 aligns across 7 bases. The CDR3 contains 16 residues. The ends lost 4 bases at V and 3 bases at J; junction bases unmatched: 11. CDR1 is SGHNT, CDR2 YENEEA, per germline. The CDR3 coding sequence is TGTGCCAGCAGCTCGGGAGGAGCGTTGGGGGAAGAGACCCAGTACTTC. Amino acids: CASSSGGALGEETQYF.

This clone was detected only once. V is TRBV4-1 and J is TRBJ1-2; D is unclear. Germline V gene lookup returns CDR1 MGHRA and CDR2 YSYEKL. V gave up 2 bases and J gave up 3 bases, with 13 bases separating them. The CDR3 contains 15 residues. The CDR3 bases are TGCGCCAGCAGCCAATTAACTGCACCACACTATGGCTACACCTTC. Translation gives CASSQLTAPHYGYTF.

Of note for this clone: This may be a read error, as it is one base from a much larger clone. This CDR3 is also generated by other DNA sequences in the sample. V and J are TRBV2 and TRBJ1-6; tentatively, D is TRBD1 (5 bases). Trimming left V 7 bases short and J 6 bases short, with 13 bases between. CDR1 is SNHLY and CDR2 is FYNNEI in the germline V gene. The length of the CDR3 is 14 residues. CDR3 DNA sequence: TGTGCCAGCAAGAGGGATAGGGGTAATTCACCCCTCCACTTT. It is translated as CASKRDRGNSPLHF.

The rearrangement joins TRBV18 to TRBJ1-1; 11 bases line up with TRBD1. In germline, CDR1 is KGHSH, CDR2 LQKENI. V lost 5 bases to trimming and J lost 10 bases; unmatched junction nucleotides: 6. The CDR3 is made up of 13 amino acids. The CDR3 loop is CASSAGQGAGAFF. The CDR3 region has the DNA TGTGCCAGCTCAGCAGGACAGGGGGCTGGAGCTTTCTTT.

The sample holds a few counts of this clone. The CDR3 sequence: CASSLGQSNQPQHF. DNA of the CDR3: TGCGCCAGCAGCTTGGGACAGTCCAATCAGCCCCAGCATTTT. This chain joins TRBV5-1 and TRBJ1-5, with D tentatively TRBD1 (5 bases). V was trimmed by 0 bases and J by 3 bases, leaving 7 bases between them. This CDR3 region has 14 residues. The V gene's germline CDR1 is SGHRS and CDR2 YFSETQ.

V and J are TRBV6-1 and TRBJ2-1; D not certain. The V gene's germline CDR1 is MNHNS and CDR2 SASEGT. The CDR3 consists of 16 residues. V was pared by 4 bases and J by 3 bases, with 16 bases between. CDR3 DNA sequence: TGTGCCAGCAGTGCTTCTCTTACCCCGGTCTACAATGAGCAGTTCTTC. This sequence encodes CASSASLTPVYNEQFF.

The CDR3, as DNA: TGTGCCGTCGGGAGCGTCTCTGAGCAGTTCTTC. It yields the protein CAVGSVSEQFF. This chain connects TRBV10-3 to TRBJ2-1; D may be TRBD2 (6 bases). Germline V gives CDR1 ENHRY, CDR2 SYGVKD. The CDR3 is 11 residues long. V lost 11 bases, J lost 9 bases, and 14 bases lay in between.

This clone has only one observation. CDR3 residues: CASSLEWGLGPLHF. The CDR3 region has the DNA TGTGCCAGCAGCTTGGAGTGGGGCCTCGGGCCCCTCCACTTT. The rearrangement links TRBV5-5 to TRBJ1-6, with D possibly TRBD1 on 5 matching bases. The CDR3 contains 14 residues. CDR1 and CDR2 (germline): SGHKS, YYEKEE (reference sequence). V lost 0 bases and J 13 bases, leaving 14 bases between the germline ends.

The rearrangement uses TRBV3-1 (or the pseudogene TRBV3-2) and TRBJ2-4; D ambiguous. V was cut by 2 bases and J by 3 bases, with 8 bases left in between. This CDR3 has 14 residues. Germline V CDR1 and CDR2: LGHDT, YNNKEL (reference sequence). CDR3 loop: CASSQLRDKNIQYF. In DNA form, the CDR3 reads TGTGCCAGCAGCCAACTTAGGGACAAAAACATTCAGTACTTC.